What follows describes a single T cell receptor beta chain. This clonotype came up many times. No antigen is known for it. No qualities accompany the bases; no much larger clone lies one base away. Based on the germline V gene, the CDR1 and CDR2 sequences are KGHSH and LQKENI. Including the terminal cysteine and phenylalanine, the CDR3 comprises 15 residues. The entry retains the CDR3 DNA only, 45 bases that are in frame from base 1. Trimmed from V: 3 bases; trimmed from J: 8 bases; junction bases lacking a gene match: 9. The library was obtained by UMI-ligation and nested PCR. An equimolar mix of two oligonucleotides covering both TRBC1 and TRBC2 was used as the beta constant-region primer. T4 RNA ligase 1 ligated a single-stranded oligonucleotide carrying the SP2 primer and a 12-nucleotide UMI to the cDNA 3' end. The ligated cDNA went through four rounds of PCR with nested alpha and beta constant-region primers together with the SP2 primer. Incubation of the ligation reaction was carried out at 16 degrees C for roughly 18-24 hours. To avoid over-amplification, PCR2 was usually performed as a SYBR Green qPCR and halted once a predetermined threshold was reached. Agencourt AMPure XP magnetic beads were used for all purifications after the first. Library amounts were measured by Qubit and library quality was assessed on a TapeStation, where the main peak was expected at around 650 bp. The pooled libraries were sequenced on an Illumina MiSeq using v2 2x251 paired-end kits, which usually yielded 1-2 million reads per sample. Each sample's library went into the pool at 4 to 4.5 nM, and roughly 4.5-7.5% PhiX was added to help with cluster recognition. The published analysis was carried out like this. V and J genes were assigned to Demultiplexor-processed FASTQ reads by Decombinator through tag matching, with a single base-pair mismatch being allowed. Collapsinator used UMIs to correct both sequencing errors and frequency errors arising from PCR heterogeneity. TCRs were translated and CDR3s were extracted from the conserved cysteine to the FGXG phenylalanine by CDR3Translator, with non-productive sequences being flagged. Gini, Shannon entropy and inverse Simpson indices were calculated on repertoires subsampled to equal numbers of UMI-defined TCRs. Power-law fits to clonotype abundance distributions were performed by maximum likelihood within the linear range. When run on a single naive CD8 sample, MIGEC and the pipeline yielded similar UMI counts, similar unique TCR numbers and similar clonal distributions. A set of some 7,600 CMV-associated CDR3 sequences, compiled from VDJdb and a published dataset, was used to search the repertoires. TCRdb trimmed public reads at Q25 via fastp, called clones via MiXCR and kept in-frame beta chains. Each CDR3 protein gets just one entry, which takes the most common genes and DNA from the rows behind it. Clone size and V and J calls follow TCRdb, not the original study. This sample lists about 85,000 distinct CDR3 sequences; approximately 14% were detected once. Roughly 0.9% of the sample is taken by the ten largest.

These data originate in a study of naive and memory T cell subsets (dated by TCRdb to between 2016 and 2019). Notes on the research overall: Sorted naive and memory T cell subsets from peripheral blood were analyzed in the study using a UMI-based, open-source pipeline for TCR alpha and beta sequencing. IgG serology results and the functional CMV T cell responses were in complete agreement. RNA was DNase-treated and reverse transcribed with TCR constant-region primers, mostly using SuperScript III. General study outcomes and caveats: RNA-based TCR counts may be influenced by expression changes linked to T cell activation and differentiation. The repertoire findings for the naive and memory subsets could not be validated against a ground truth, as none was available. In both CD4 and CD8 cells, the Gini index increased while Shannon and inverse Simpson diversity decreased from naive through CM, EM and EMRA. Each clonotype was defined as a single alpha or beta chain sequence rather than as a paired alpha/beta receptor. The abundance of TCRs followed a power law with an exponent that differed between naive and memory subsets yet stayed consistent across the three individuals. Once error correction was done, more than 90% of naive TCR sequences showed up just once, which made the naive abundance distributions much steeper than those of the memory subsets.

From the second PCR step onward, the TCR alpha chain libraries and the TCR beta chain libraries were amplified separately. CMV status of each donor was established by measuring IFNgamma production from CD4+ T cells after fresh PBMCs were stimulated overnight with CMV viral lysate. CD4 T cells were positively selected with Miltenyi beads, followed by positive selection of CD8 T cells from the CD4-negative fraction. Cells stained for CD3, CD4, CD8, CD45RA, CD27 and a live/dead dye were sorted on a BD Aria II into four subsets by CD45RA and CD27. A few healthy volunteers provided blood, and each donor's sample was split into CD4 and CD8 T cells and then further divided into four differentiation subsets. Approximately 120 ml of peripheral blood was drawn per donor, and PBMC were isolated by Ficoll-Paque PLUS density-gradient centrifugation. The sorted cells were lysed in RLT buffer, after which RNA was extracted using a Qiagen RNeasy kit and kept at -80 degrees C.

The sequenced sample consisted of central memory CD4+ T cells from blood. Reading the label with the study, this specimen's cell subset or site is: central memory, CD45RA- CD27+. This receptor was taken from a human donor in good health. The rearrangement joined TRBV18 to TRBJ1-2; 10 nucleotides in the junction match TRBD1. The CDR3 protein sequence reads: CASSPVEWDRGGYTF. The nucleotide sequence is TGTGCCAGCTCACCCGTCGAGTGGGACAGGGGCGGCTACACCTTC.